Below, 8 T cell receptor beta chains from the same sample are listed, as sequenced in a study of T cell repertoires in cytomegalovirus infection. TCRdb processed the reads anew with MiXCR; each CDR3 protein has one entry. The sample has 150,000 to 200,000 distinct CDR3 sequences, about 21% seen once; the top ten hold around 2.7%. Specimen: PBMCs. Source of these receptors: a human donor in good health (CMV status not recorded). Some clones in this sample may be carry-over from other donors' samples.

This clonotype has more than one count but fewer than ten. The V gene is TRBV12-3 or TRBV12-4, the J gene TRBJ2-1; TRBD1 matches 11 bases. The CDR3 loop spans 15 amino acids. J lost 7 bases, V lost 4 bases, and 6 bases had no gene match. The CDR3 sequence is CASSSLGQGENEQFF. As DNA, the CDR3 is TGTGCCAGCAGTTCTTTGGGACAGGGGGAGAATGAGCAGTTCTTC.

In its sample, this clonotype was seen a few times. The rearrangement uses TRBV7-2 and TRBJ2-7, with D hard to call. There are 12 residues in the CDR3. From germline, CDR1 is SGHTA and CDR2 FQGNSA. V was trimmed by 5 bases and J by 11 bases, leaving 16 bases between them. DNA of the CDR3: TGTGCCAGCAGCCTCAGCCCAGCCCCGAAGTACTTC. It specifies CASSLSPAPKYF.

In its sample, this clonotype was seen many times. The chain carries TRBV7-2 and TRBJ2-7; possible D gene TRBD2, 5 bases. Between the trimmed V and J ends, which lost 5 bases and 4 bases, there was a span of 15 bases. CDR1 and CDR2 from the germline V gene are SGHTA and FQGNSA. The CDR3 runs 14 residues. CDR3 DNA: TGTGCCAGCAGCCCGTGGAGTCCGGGGTACGAGCAGTACTTC. Its translation: CASSPWSPGYEQYF.

With regard to this clonotype: A read error may explain this, as a much larger clone is one base away. The chain couples TRBV6-1 to TRBJ2-7, with no clear D. The CDR3 loop spans 16 amino acids. Germline CDR1 MNHNS, CDR2 SASEGT. Trimming cost V 4 bases and J 4 bases, with 20 bases left between them. CDR3 residues: CASSGPPAAGIYEQYF. The CDR3, as DNA: TGTGCCAGCAGTGGCCCCCCTGCGGCCGGAATATACGAGCAGTACTTC.

This clonotype was seen ten or more times. The rearrangement uses TRBV12-3 or TRBV12-4 and TRBJ2-2, with 11 bases that match TRBD2. This CDR3 spans 16 amino acids. The J segment lost 2 bases and the V segment lost 5 bases, leaving 4 bases of the junction unmatched. CDR3 region: CASSRRLAGNTGELFF. CDR3 coding DNA: TGTGCCAGCAGTCGGCGACTAGCGGGAAACACCGGGGAGCTGTTTTTT.

This clonotype was recorded at least ten times. The rearrangement joins TRBV7-2 to TRBJ2-1; 11 nucleotides agree with TRBD2. Germline CDR1 reads SGHTA; CDR2 reads FQGNSA. This CDR3 comprises 16 residues. With V trimmed by 4 bases and J by 2 bases, 4 bases remained unmatched. For the CDR3, the DNA is TGTGCCAGCAGCTCTCCGGGACTAGCGGCCTACAATGAGCAGTTCTTC. Translation gives CASSSPGLAAYNEQFF.

The rearrangement joins TRBV15 to TRBJ2-1; D might be TRBD1 (5 bases). V was trimmed by 3 bases and J by 4 bases, leaving 19 bases between them. There are 17 residues in the CDR3. Germline CDR1 is LNHNV and CDR2 is YYDKDF (reference sequence). This CDR3 reads CATSSKPRARLYNEQFF. The CDR3 DNA reads as TGTGCCACCAGCAGTAAACCCAGGGCCAGGCTTTACAATGAGCAGTTCTTC.

The genes are TRBV7-3 and TRBJ1-5; D remains ambiguous. V dropped 6 bases and J dropped 1 base, with 4 bases sitting between them. Germline CDR1 reads SGHTA; CDR2 reads FQGTGA. The CDR3 totals 12 residues. DNA of the CDR3: TGTGCCAGCAGGCTGAGCAATCAGCCCCAGCATTTT. Amino acids: CASRLSNQPQHF.